What follows are 5 T cell receptor beta chains derived from one specimen sequenced in a study of human T cells and chemical hapten exposure. Via MiXCR, TCRdb re-called the RACE reads, giving one row per CDR3 protein. Among 150,000 to 200,000 distinct CDR3 sequences listed, about a quarter were seen once. The sample's time point: patch test 3, about 24 weeks after DPC sensitization. The treatment: therapeutic diphenylcyclopropenone sensitization with weekly scalp DPC. The sequenced sample was whole blood, obtained in connection with sensitization to the hapten diphenylcyclopropenone (DPC). The receptors derive from a young woman with alopecia areata. Some clones in this sample may be carry-over from other donors' samples.

The chain employs TRBV6-2 or TRBV6-3 and TRBJ2-7; 7 bases match TRBD1. This CDR3 region has 13 residues. Germline values: CDR1 MNHEY, CDR2 SVGEGT. Trimming cost V 6 bases and J 4 bases; bases outside gene matches: 6. The chain's CDR3 is CASSDRAGYEQYF. The CDR3 DNA reads TGTGCCAGCAGCGACAGGGCAGGATACGAGCAGTACTTC.

To note about this clonotype: Sequence at one end of the junction differs from germline and may be a read error. This chain joins TRBV5-4 and TRBJ1-2; maybe TRBD1 (5 bases). The germline V gene has CDR1 SGHNT and CDR2 YYREEE (reference sequence). This CDR3 is built from 14 residues. CDR3 region: CASSLGAGPYGYTF. DNA of the CDR3: TGTGCCAGCAGCTTGGGGGCAGGGCCCTATGGTTACACCTTC.

Many counts were recorded for this clonotype. V usage is TRBV20-1 and J usage is TRBJ1-1; D is uncertain. Trimming took 3 bases from V and 11 from J, leaving 13 bases between them. Looked up from germline, CDR1 is DFQATT and CDR2 is SNEGSKA (reference sequence). This CDR3 has 11 amino acids. CDR3 bases: TGCAGTGCTAGTAAGGGTTATGGGGCTTTCTTT. Its protein product is CSASKGYGAFF.

The chain carries TRBV7-7 and TRBJ2-7; 7 positions agree with TRBD1. CDR1 and CDR2 (germline): SSHAT, FNYEAQ (reference sequence). The CDR3 length is 15 residues. The junction had 8 bases not matched to a gene; V was cut back by 6 bases and J by 0 bases. CDR3 DNA: TGTGCCAGCAGTCGCGGACAGGACCCCTCCTACGAGCAGTACTTC. Encoded protein: CASSRGQDPSYEQYF.

This rearrangement joins TRBV10-3 to TRBJ1-5, with D perhaps matching TRBD1 (5 bases). This CDR3 is 15 amino acids long. Trimming cost V 0 bases and J 0 bases, with 6 bases left between them. Germline V gives CDR1 ENHRY, CDR2 SYGVKD. Written as DNA, the CDR3 is TGTGCCATCAGTGAGTCGACAGTTAGCAATCAGCCCCAGCATTTT. Its protein product is CAISESTVSNQPQHF.